The source of this T cell receptor (beta chain) is a study of blood T cell repertoires in COVID-19. For the study at large: Collection of acute and convalescent COVID-19 samples took place in the United States, Italy and Spain.

Seattle researchers signed up patients amid active infection and tracked them longitudinally. Clones were sequenced by immunoSEQ multiplex PCR, and TCRdb holds only the in-frame ones, with some missing. Counted here are roughly 77,000 clones, approximately 80% occurring once; the ten biggest clones make up about 15%. V shed 0 bases and J shed 4 bases, with 15 bases lying between them. Germline CDR1 reads MNHNS; CDR2 reads SASEGT. This CDR3 comprises 16 residues. The V call is TRBV6-1, the J call TRBJ1-2, with a tentative D call TRBD1 (6 bases). The specimen sequenced was peripheral blood. The source of this sequence is a man between 60 and 75 years old with COVID-19, enrolled during active disease. CDR3 in amino acids: CASSEAGASGPYGYTF. The CDR3 DNA reads as TGTGCCAGCAGTGAAGCGGGGGCTTCAGGTCCCTATGGCTACACCTTC.